This T cell receptor beta chain was recovered during a study of blood T cell repertoires in COVID-19. At the level of the study: Italy, Spain and the United States were the sources of the convalescent and acute COVID-19 samples. Sources were T cells, B-cell-depleted T cells, or PBMCs; the material itself was cDNA or gDNA.

Original handling: Reference gene primers were amplified, and this amplification served to estimate nucleated cell counts. TCRdb keeps only in-frame clones here, not all; method: immunoSEQ multiplex PCR. The V and J calls and clone size come from that table; D and trimming were worked out from the DNA. The sample lists about 74,000 clones, 75% seen once, with around a fifth in the top ten. This TCR derives from a man in his 70s with acute or convalescent COVID-19. Input material: peripheral blood.

This CDR3 is CASSLDKDTQYF. The CDR3 nucleotides are TGCGCCAGCAGCCTAGATAAAGATACGCAGTATTTT. The chain is built from TRBV5-1 and TRBJ2-3; D remains ambiguous. This CDR3 region has 12 residues. With 4 bases removed from V and 5 bases from J, the gap between germline ends came to 8 bases. The germline V gene encodes CDR1 SGHRS and CDR2 YFSETQ. Supplemented by reference TRBV5-1 and TRBJ2-3, the full variable domain reads KAGVTQTPRYLIKTRGQQVTLSCSPISGHRSVSWYQQTPGQGLQFLFEYFSETQRNKGNFPGRFSGRQFSNSRSEMNVSTLELGDSALYLCASSLDKDTQYFGPGTRLTVL.